This T cell receptor beta chain was identified in a study of blood T cell repertoires in COVID-19. Whole-study context: Nucleic acid was either cDNA or gDNA, and it came from T cells, B-cell-depleted T cells, or PBMCs.

This clone was seen a handful of times. Study processing details: Estimated nucleated cell counts came from reference gene primer amplification. TCRdb's copy holds only in-frame clones and misses some; the assay was immunoSEQ multiplex PCR. V and J calls and clone size are those listed in that table; D and trimming were worked out from the DNA. The data contain some 200,000 clones, 70% to 90% of them singletons. CDR3 size: 14 residues. CDR1 is MNHEY, CDR2 SVGAGI, per germline. V was clipped by 6 bases and J by 6 bases; unmatched bases: 8. The chain links TRBV6-5 to TRBJ1-5; TRBD1 agrees at 7 bases. The receptor was derived from a man aged 18 to 29 with active or convalescent COVID-19. Sample: peripheral blood. CDR3 nucleotide sequence: TGTGCCAGCAGATGGACAGGTGGCACTCAGCCCCAGCATTTT. This encodes CASRWTGGTQPQHF.